This T cell receptor (beta chain) was recorded in a study of CDR3 diversity in severe acne. This CDR3 contains 14 residues. Germline V gene sequence: CDR1 WNHNN, CDR2 SYGVQD (reference sequence). The V end lost 2 bases, the J end lost 7 bases, and 9 bases lay between the germline ends. This clonotype was seen many times. TCRdb reanalysed the PCR reads using MiXCR and keeps one entry per CDR3 protein. Among more than 70,000 distinct CDR3 sequences listed, approximately 49% were seen once. The origin of this receptor is a male donor with severe acne vulgaris. The chain couples TRBV10-1 to TRBJ1-6; D not certain. Sequenced: blood. The DNA of the CDR3 is TGCGCCAGCAGTGAGCGAGGGAAGAATTCACCCCTCCACTTT. Its translation: CASSERGKNSPLHF.